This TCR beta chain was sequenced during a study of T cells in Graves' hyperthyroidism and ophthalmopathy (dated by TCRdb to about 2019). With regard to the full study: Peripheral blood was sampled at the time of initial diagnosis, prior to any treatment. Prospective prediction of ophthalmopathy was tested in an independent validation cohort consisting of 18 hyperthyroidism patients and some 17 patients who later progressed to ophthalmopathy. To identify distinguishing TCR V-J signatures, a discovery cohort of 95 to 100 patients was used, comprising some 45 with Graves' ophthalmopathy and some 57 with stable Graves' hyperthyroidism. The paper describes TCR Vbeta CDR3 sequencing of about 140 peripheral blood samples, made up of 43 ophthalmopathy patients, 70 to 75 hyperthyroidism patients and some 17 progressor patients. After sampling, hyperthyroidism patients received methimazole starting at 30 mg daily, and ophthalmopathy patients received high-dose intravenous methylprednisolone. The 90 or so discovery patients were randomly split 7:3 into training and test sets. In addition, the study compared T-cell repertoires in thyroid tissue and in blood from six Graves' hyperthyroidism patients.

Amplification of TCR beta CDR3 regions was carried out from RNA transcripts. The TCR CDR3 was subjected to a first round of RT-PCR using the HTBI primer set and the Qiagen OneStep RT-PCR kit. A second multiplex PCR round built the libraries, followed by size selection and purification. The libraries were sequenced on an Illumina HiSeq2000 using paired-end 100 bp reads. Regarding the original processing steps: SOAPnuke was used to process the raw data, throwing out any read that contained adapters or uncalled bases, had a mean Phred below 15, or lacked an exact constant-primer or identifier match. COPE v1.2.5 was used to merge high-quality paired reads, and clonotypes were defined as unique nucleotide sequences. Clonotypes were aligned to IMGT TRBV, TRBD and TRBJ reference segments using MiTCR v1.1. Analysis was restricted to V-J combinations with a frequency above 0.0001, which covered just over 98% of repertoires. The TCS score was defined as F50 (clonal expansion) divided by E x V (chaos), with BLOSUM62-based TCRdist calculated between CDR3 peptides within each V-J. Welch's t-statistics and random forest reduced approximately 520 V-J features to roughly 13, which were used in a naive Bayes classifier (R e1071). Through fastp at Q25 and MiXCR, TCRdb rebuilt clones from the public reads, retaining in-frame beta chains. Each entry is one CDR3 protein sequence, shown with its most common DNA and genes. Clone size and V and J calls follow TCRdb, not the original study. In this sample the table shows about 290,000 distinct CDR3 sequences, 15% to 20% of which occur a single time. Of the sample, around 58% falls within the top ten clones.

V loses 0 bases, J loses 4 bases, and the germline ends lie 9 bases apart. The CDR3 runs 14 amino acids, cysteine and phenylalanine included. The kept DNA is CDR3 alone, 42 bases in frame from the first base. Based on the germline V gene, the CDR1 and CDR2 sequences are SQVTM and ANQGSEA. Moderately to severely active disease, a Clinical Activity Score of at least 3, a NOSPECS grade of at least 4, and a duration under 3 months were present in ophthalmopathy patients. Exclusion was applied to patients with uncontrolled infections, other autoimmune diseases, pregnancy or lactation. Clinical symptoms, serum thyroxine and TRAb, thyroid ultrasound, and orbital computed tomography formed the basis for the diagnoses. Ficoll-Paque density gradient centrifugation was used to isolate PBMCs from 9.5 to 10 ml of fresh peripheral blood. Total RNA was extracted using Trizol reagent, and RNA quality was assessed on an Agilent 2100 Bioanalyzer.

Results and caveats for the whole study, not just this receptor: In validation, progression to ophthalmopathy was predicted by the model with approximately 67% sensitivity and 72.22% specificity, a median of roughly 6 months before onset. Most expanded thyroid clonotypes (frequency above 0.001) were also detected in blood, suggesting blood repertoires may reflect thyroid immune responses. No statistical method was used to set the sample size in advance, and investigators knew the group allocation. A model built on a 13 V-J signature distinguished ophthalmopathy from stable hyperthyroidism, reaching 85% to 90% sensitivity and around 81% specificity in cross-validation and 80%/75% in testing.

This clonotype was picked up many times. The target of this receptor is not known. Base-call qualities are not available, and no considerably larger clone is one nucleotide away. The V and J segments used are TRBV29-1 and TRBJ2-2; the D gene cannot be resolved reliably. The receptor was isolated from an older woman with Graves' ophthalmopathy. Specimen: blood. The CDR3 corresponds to CSVEDVAITGELFF. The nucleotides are TGCAGCGTTGAAGATGTGGCCATCACCGGGGAGCTGTTTTTT.